A selection of T cell receptor beta chains follows, all from one sample in a study of metastatic and nonmetastatic thyroid tumors. TCRdb re-analyzed the PCR reads through MiXCR. The sample shows about 93,000 clones, about 13% of them seen only once. Specimen: blood. The receptors here all came from a female donor with papillary thyroid cancer or a benign thyroid nodule (not recorded which). Some clones in this sample may be carry-over from other donors' samples. CDR3s include the opening cysteine and the closing phenylalanine or tryptophan. The D gene is left open where the match is weak. Size is stated for part of the rows, as once, few or many counts, or as a class when the clone is expanded.

length	J	D	V	size	DNA	CDR3
16	TRBJ2-1	TRBD2	TRBV28	many	TGTGCCAGCAGTTCACCGGGGACTAGCTTCACCAATGAGCAGTTCTTC	CASSSPGTSFTNEQFF
18	TRBJ1-1	TRBD1	TRBV6-2/TRBV6-3	many	TGTGCCACCACTTTCTTATCATCAGGGGGCGTCACGAACACTGAAGCTTTCTTT	CATTFLSSGGVTNTEAFF
11	TRBJ1-3	-	TRBV20-1	many	TGCAGTGCTAGCCAAGGAAACACCATATATTTT	CSASQGNTIYF
15	TRBJ1-3	TRBD1	TRBV28	many	TGTGCCACCAGACAGGGTGGGGGCTCTGGAAACACCATATATTTT	CATRQGGGSGNTIYF
14	TRBJ2-3	-	TRBV5-1	many	TGCGCCAGCAGCTTGGAAGGGCCCGTAGATACGCAGTATTTT	CASSLEGPVDTQYF
15	TRBJ2-1	-	TRBV18	many	TGTGCCAGCTCACCACCCTCCGCGGGGATGAATGAGCAGTTCTTC	CASSPPSAGMNEQFF
14	TRBJ2-7	-	TRBV5-1	-	TGCGCCAGCACGGGAAGGAGGGCCTCCGGGGAGCAGTACTTC	CASTGRRASGEQYF
16	TRBJ2-1	-	TRBV9	many	TGTGCCAGCAGCGTAGGGGCGGGTGCGGTGGGCAATGAGCAGTTCTTC	CASSVGAGAVGNEQFF
15	TRBJ2-7	TRBD1	TRBV20-1	-	TGCAGTGCTATTCACTTTGACAGGGATCTAATGGAGCAGTACTTC	CSAIHFDRDLMEQYF
15	TRBJ1-2	TRBD1	TRBV4-1	many	TGCGCCAGCAGCCAAGAGCAGGGACAGAACTATGGCTACACCTTC	CASSQEQGQNYGYTF
15	TRBJ2-2	-	TRBV7-9	many	TGTGCCAGCAGCACTACGTGGACAGCCACCGGGGAGCTGTTTTTT	CASSTTWTATGELFF
13	TRBJ2-5	-	TRBV7-9	many	TGTGCCAGCAGCCCCCGACAGGAAGAGACCCAGTACTTC	CASSPRQEETQYF
14	TRBJ1-2	TRBD1	TRBV19	many	TGTGCCAGTAGTGCGTCGGACAGGGGTTATGGCTACACCTTC	CASSASDRGYGYTF
15	TRBJ2-7	TRBD2	TRBV10-3	many	TGTGCCATCAGTGCCTCGAGCGGGAGGCAGGGCGAGCAGTACTTC	CAISASSGRQGEQYF
16	TRBJ1-2	-	TRBV20-1	many	TGCAGTGCTCGAACAGACAGGCCACCACTCCTTTATGGCTACACCTTC	CSARTDRPPLLYGYTF
15	TRBJ2-7	TRBD2	TRBV4-3	many	TGCGCCAGCAGCCAAGCTGCTAGCGGCCTATACGAGCAGTACTTC	CASSQAASGLYEQYF
16	TRBJ1-3	-	TRBV9	-	TGTGCCAGCAGCCCGGGTCCATGGGGGTCTGGAAACACCATATATTTT	CASSPGPWGSGNTIYF
14	TRBJ2-7	-	TRBV28	many	TGTGCCAGCAGACGACAGCAAACCTCCTACGAGCAGTACTTC	CASRRQQTSYEQYF
16	TRBJ2-7	TRBD2	TRBV6-1	few	TGTGCCAGCAGATCACTTTCTTTAGCGGGAGCCTACGAGCAGTACTTC	CASRSLSLAGAYEQYF
15	TRBJ2-7	-	TRBV5-4	-	TGTGCCAGCAGCTTGGAGGGCTGGGGGTTGCTGGAGCAGTACTTC	CASSLEGWGLLEQYF
15	TRBJ1-1	-	TRBV6-5	many	TGTGCCAGCAGTTACAGCGGCAGGGTGAACACTGAAGCTTTCTTT	CASSYSGRVNTEAFF
14	TRBJ2-7	-	TRBV28	many	TGTGCCAGCAGTTTATCGGCACTATCCTACGAGCAGTACTTC	CASSLSALSYEQYF
12	TRBJ2-3	-	TRBV5-1	-	TGCGCCAGCAGCCTGTTCCCAGATACGCAGTATTTT	CASSLFPDTQYF
15	TRBJ2-1	TRBD2	TRBV5-4	many	TGTGCCAGCAGCTTGGATAGTAGCGGGAGTAACGAGCAGTTCTTC	CASSLDSSGSNEQFF
16	TRBJ2-7	-	TRBV28	many	TGTGCCAGCACCCGGGGGGCAGGGGGGGGCTCCTACGAGCAGTACTTC	CASTRGAGGGSYEQYF
14	TRBJ1-6	-	TRBV6-6	many	TGTGCCAGCAGTTACGACAGGCTCAATTCACCCCTCCACTTT	CASSYDRLNSPLHF
14	TRBJ1-1	TRBD1	TRBV7-9	many	TGTGCCAGCAGCTCCGACAGGGCTAGCACTGAAGCTTTCTTT	CASSSDRASTEAFF
15	TRBJ1-2	TRBD1	TRBV7-2	-	TGTGCCAGCAGCTACCGGACAGGGGGCAAGGATGGCTACACCTTC	CASSYRTGGKDGYTF
20	TRBJ2-7	-	TRBV29-1	many	TGCAGCGTAGTACAGTGGGACCGCCCGATCTTAGGAAAGAGCTCCTACGAGCAGTACTTC	CSVVQWDRPILGKSSYEQYF
15	TRBJ2-7	TRBD2	TRBV3-1	many	TGTGCCAGCAGCACCGGGACTAGCGGGAAGCACGAGCAGTACTTC	CASSTGTSGKHEQYF
17	TRBJ2-5	TRBD2	TRBV20-1	many	TGCAGTGCTAGATCACTAGCGGGGCGCCTACACCAAGAGACCCAGTACTTC	CSARSLAGRLHQETQYF
11	TRBJ2-7	-	TRBV6-2/TRBV6-3	many	TGTGCCAGCAGTAAGGCCTACGAGCAGTACTTC	CASSKAYEQYF
20	TRBJ2-1	-	TRBV9	many	TGTGCCAGCAGCGGCCCGGGAGCTCCTTCGGGTTCGGCCTCCTACAATGAGCAGTTCTTC	CASSGPGAPSGSASYNEQFF
15	TRBJ2-7	-	TRBV6-2/TRBV6-3	many	TGTGCCAGCAGTTACGGTGGTGTGGTGTCGGACGAGCAGTACTTC	CASSYGGVVSDEQYF
14	TRBJ2-2	-	TRBV20-1	many	TGCAGTGCTAGTGGGACTTCCCTCACCGGGGAGCTGTTTTTT	CSASGTSLTGELFF